These 27 T cell receptor beta chains share one sample of origin, sequenced in a study of blood T cell repertoires in COVID-19 (dated by TCRdb to about 2020). Receptors were amplified or captured by the immunoSEQ multiplex PCR assay. This immuneACCESS table, as held by TCRdb, lists in-frame sequences with V and J called but not all clones. Of the missing ones, under half trace to an unresolved V gene in checked studies; the others have no known cause. The sample table holds 290,000 or so clones, of which around nine tenths were seen once. The biggest ten clones account for about 2.7% of the sample. The source material was PBMCs or T cells enriched from blood (not recorded which). The origin of the receptors is a woman under 30 who had recovered from COVID-19.

This clone occurred once. The chain employs TRBV5-8 and TRBJ2-3; maybe TRBD2 (6 bases). CDR3 length: 15 amino acids. Germline values: CDR1 SGHTS, CDR2 YDEGEE. V was pared by 3 bases and J by 2 bases, with 13 bases between. The chain's CDR3 is CASSYQGLFTDTQYF. The CDR3 DNA follows: TGTGCCAGCAGCTACCAGGGACTTTTCACAGATACGCAGTATTTT.

This chain uses TRBV10-3 with TRBJ1-6, with D tentatively TRBD1 (6 bases). The V end was cut by 6 bases, the J end by 5 bases, with 11 bases between. CDR1 is ENHRY, CDR2 SYGVKD, per germline. CDR3 length: 14 residues. The CDR3 nucleotides read TGTGCCATCAGAAGGGACACGGATAATTCACCCCTCCACTTT. Its protein is CAIRRDTDNSPLHF.

The J gene is TRBJ2-4, the V gene TRBV14; D remains ambiguous. CDR3 size: 16 residues. Germline CDR1 SGHDN, CDR2 FVKESK. Trimming shortened V by 0 bases and J by 2 bases, and 11 bases separated the two germline ends. CDR3 protein: CASSQDSRITKNIQYF. Here the CDR3 DNA reads TGTGCCAGCAGCCAAGACTCCCGTATTACCAAAAACATTCAGTACTTC.

The count of this clone is one. V gene TRBV15 combines with J gene TRBJ1-5, with TRBD1 as a possible D gene (5 bases). V dropped 3 bases and J dropped 3 bases, with 9 bases sitting between them. This CDR3 region has 14 residues. From germline, CDR1 is LNHNV and CDR2 YYDKDF (reference sequence). CDR3 region: CATSRTVSNQPQHF. The CDR3, as DNA: TGTGCCACCAGCAGGACAGTTTCCAATCAGCCCCAGCATTTT.

This clone was counted a single time. A read error may produce the germline difference seen at one junction end. The chain joins TRBV3-1 (or the pseudogene TRBV3-2) to TRBJ2-7, with 10 positions matching TRBD2. The CDR3 totals 15 residues. Germline V CDR1 and CDR2: LGHDT, YNNKEL (reference sequence). The CDR3 bases are TGTGCCAGCAGCTTCGAGCGGGGGGGCTCCTCCGAGCAGTACTTC. It encodes CASSFERGGSSEQYF.

The CDR3 DNA reads TGCGCCAGCAGCTTGGTAAACTATGGCTACACCTTC. Its translation: CASSLVNYGYTF. The genes are TRBV5-1 and TRBJ1-2; unclear D gene. The V end lost 0 bases, the J end lost 2 bases, and 2 bases lay between the germline ends. The CDR3 runs 12 residues. Germline V lookup: CDR1 SGHRS, CDR2 YFSETQ.

The chain carries TRBV6-6 and TRBJ2-7; 7 bases map to TRBD1. The CDR3 length is 17 residues. Trimming took 5 bases from V and 2 from J; bases not matched to a gene: 15. Germline assignment: CDR1 MNHNY and CDR2 SVGAGI (reference sequence). Here the CDR3 DNA reads TGTGCCAGCAGTCCCCTCGGGACCCGGGACAGCACCTACGAGCAGTACTTC. Its protein product is CASSPLGTRDSTYEQYF.

The chain combines TRBV30 with TRBJ2-5; 7 bases fit TRBD1. The CDR3 has 13 amino acids. Germline-derived CDR1 and CDR2 are GTSNPN and SVGIG (reference sequence). V was clipped by 5 bases and J by 7 bases; unmatched bases: 10. Here the CDR3 reads CAWLITGVGTQYF. CDR3 sequence (DNA): TGTGCCTGGTTGATAACAGGGGTCGGGACCCAGTACTTC. Full variable domain (remainder filled in from reference TRBV30 and TRBJ2-5): SQTIHQWPATLVQPVGSPLSLECTVEGTSNPNLYWYRQAAGRGLQLLFYSVGIGQISSEVPQNLSASRPQDRQFILSSKKLLLSDSGFYLCAWLITGVGTQYFGPGTRLLVL.

V and J are TRBV7-8 and TRBJ1-6, with a possible D match to TRBD1 (6 bases). Trimming removed 5 bases at V and 7 bases at J, with 18 bases between. The CDR3 has 16 amino acids. The germline gives CDR1 SGHVS, CDR2 FQNEAQ. This chain's CDR3 is CASSGGRVTGNSPLHF. The CDR3, as DNA: TGTGCCAGCAGCGGTGGGAGGGTAACAGGGAATTCACCCCTCCACTTT.

This chain links TRBV2 with TRBJ2-1; 7 bases are a match to TRBD2. After removal of 6 bases from V and 7 bases from J, the junction contained 24 bases not matched to a gene. Per germline, CDR1 SNHLY and CDR2 FYNNEI. CDR3 length: 19 amino acids. CDR3 residues: CASRDLIGGSVLILNEQFF. Written as DNA, the CDR3 is TGTGCCAGCAGGGACCTAATAGGCGGGAGCGTCCTTATATTGAATGAGCAGTTCTTC.

CDR3 amino acids: CATSGDSMNTEAFF. CDR3 nucleotide sequence: TGTGCCACCAGCGGGGACAGCATGAACACTGAAGCTTTCTTT. V and J are TRBV15 and TRBJ1-1; 7 bases align to TRBD1. Germline V lookup: CDR1 LNHNV, CDR2 YYDKDF (reference sequence). V lost 5 bases to trimming and J lost 0 bases; unmatched junction nucleotides: 3. The CDR3 extends over 14 amino acids.

The rearrangement uses TRBV6-5 and TRBJ2-1, with 11 bases fitting TRBD1. The CDR3 has 14 amino acids. With V trimmed by 6 bases and J by 4 bases, 2 bases remained unmatched. Looked up from germline, CDR1 is MNHEY and CDR2 is SVGAGI. The chain's CDR3 is CASSRDRGYNEQFF. CDR3 bases: TGTGCCAGCAGCCGGGACAGGGGGTACAATGAGCAGTTCTTC.

The chain employs TRBV3-1 (or the pseudogene TRBV3-2) and TRBJ2-7; D unresolved. V was clipped by 0 bases and J by 3 bases, with 12 bases between them. CDR1 and CDR2 (germline): LGHDT, YNNKEL (reference sequence). The CDR3 is 15 residues long. CDR3 in amino acids: CASSQDTARYYEQYF. The CDR3 DNA follows: TGTGCCAGCAGCCAAGATACTGCCAGGTACTACGAGCAGTACTTC.

The DNA of the CDR3 is TGCGCCAGCAGCTTACAGGGCCCTCAATCCACTGAAGCTTTCTTT. Translation: CASSLQGPQSTEAFF. This chain uses TRBV5-1 with TRBJ1-1, with D maybe TRBD1 (6 bases). V was clipped by 2 bases and J by 4 bases, with 15 bases between them. Germline V gene data show CDR1 as SGHRS and CDR2 as YFSETQ. The CDR3 is made up of 15 amino acids.

The rearrangement links TRBV11-2 to TRBJ2-1; 11 positions match TRBD2. J gave up 7 bases and V 1 base, and 6 bases lay outside the gene matches. The CDR3 totals 16 residues. Germline assignment: CDR1 SGHAT and CDR2 FQNNGV. The CDR3 spells CASSLAGSGGGNEQFF. For the CDR3, the DNA is TGTGCCAGCAGCTTAGCTGGTAGCGGGGGGGGTAATGAGCAGTTCTTC.

The chain combines TRBV30 with TRBJ2-7; 10 bases fit TRBD2. The CDR3 is 12 residues long. The ends lost 7 bases at V and 4 bases at J; junction bases unmatched: 4. The V gene's germline CDR1 is GTSNPN and CDR2 SVGIG (reference sequence). As DNA, the CDR3 is TGTGCCTACCAGACTAGCGGGTACGAGCAGTACTTC. It encodes CAYQTSGYEQYF.

The chain couples TRBV24-1 to TRBJ2-5; tentative D call: TRBD2 (6 bases). CDR3 size: 15 residues. V was pared by 3 bases and J by 5 bases, with 15 bases between. Per the germline V gene, CDR1 is KGHDR and CDR2 is SFDVKD. CDR3 DNA: TGTGCCACCAGTGATCCTAAGGACTACCGGGAGACCCAGTACTTC. Protein: CATSDPKDYRETQYF.

The gene calls are TRBV2 and TRBJ1-1; possibly TRBD1 for D (6 bases). CDR1 and CDR2 (germline): SNHLY, FYNNEI. The V end was cut by 2 bases, the J end by 8 bases, with 9 bases between. The CDR3 is 12 residues long. In DNA, the CDR3 is TGTGCCAGCAGTGAACAGGGGCCCGAAGCTTTCTTT. Its translation is CASSEQGPEAFF.

The gene calls are TRBV19 and TRBJ2-4, with a weak D call TRBD2 (5 bases). The CDR3 is 17 residues long. The V gene's germline CDR1 is LNHDA and CDR2 SQIVND (reference sequence). Trimming stripped 2 bases from V and 9 bases from J, with 23 bases between. The CDR3 is CASSILLDWGKGGIQYF. Here the CDR3 DNA reads TGTGCCAGTAGTATACTCTTGGACTGGGGAAAAGGAGGCATTCAGTACTTC.

The chain combines TRBV28 with TRBJ1-1, with D perhaps matching TRBD1 (6 bases). Per the germline V gene, CDR1 is MDHEN and CDR2 is SYDVKM. The ends were cut back, 3 bases at V and 2 bases at J, with 10 bases in the middle. The length of the CDR3 is 14 residues. The CDR3 region has the DNA TGTGCCAGCAGTTTCGGACAGTATAACACTGAAGCTTTCTTT. This gives the protein CASSFGQYNTEAFF.

The rearrangement uses TRBV2 and TRBJ1-4; 7 bases align to TRBD1. After removal of 7 bases from V and 5 bases from J, the junction contained 16 bases not matched to a gene. Germline CDR1 SNHLY, CDR2 FYNNEI. This CDR3 has 17 residues. The CDR3 here is CASILTLPGQKNEKLFF. The CDR3 DNA is TGTGCCAGCATCTTAACTCTCCCGGGACAGAAAAATGAAAAACTGTTTTTT.

The chain is built from TRBV11-3 and TRBJ2-5; 9 nucleotides match TRBD2. The length of the CDR3 is 15 residues. The trim removed 8 bases at V and 4 bases at J, leaving 11 bases unmatched. The V gene's germline CDR1 is SGHNT and CDR2 YENEEA. The CDR3 sequence: CASSRGAGGGETQYF. The CDR3 region has the DNA TGTGCCAGCTCCCGAGGGGCGGGAGGGGGAGAGACCCAGTACTTC.

This clone was found a few times. The chain uses TRBV9 and TRBJ2-1; 7 nucleotides agree with TRBD1. This CDR3 spans 14 amino acids. Germline CDR1 and CDR2: SGDLS and YYNGEE. Unmatched junction bases numbered 12, after V lost 10 bases and J lost 5 bases. CDR3 sequence (DNA): TGTGCCTCGTCAACGGGACAGAGTGACAATGAGCAGTTCTTC. As protein: CASSTGQSDNEQFF.

This rearrangement joins TRBV5-1 to TRBJ2-1; TRBD2 matches 8 bases. The CDR3 runs 15 residues. CDR1 SGHRS and CDR2 YFSETQ come from the germline V gene. V was pared by 5 bases and J by 0 bases, with 4 bases of the junction left unmatched. CDR3 residues: CASRTSADSYNEQFF. In nucleotides, the CDR3 is TGCGCCAGCAGGACTAGCGCCGACTCCTACAATGAGCAGTTCTTC.

The J gene is TRBJ2-1, the V gene TRBV5-1; 7 bases match TRBD2. V lost 4 bases and J lost 7; bases outside the gene matches: 5. CDR3 length: 13 residues. CDR1 is SGHRS, CDR2 YFSETQ, per germline. The CDR3 protein is CASSEAGRNEQFF. As DNA, the CDR3 is TGCGCCAGCAGCGAAGCGGGACGGAATGAGCAGTTCTTC. The full variable domain, completed using reference TRBV5-1 and TRBJ2-1, is KAGVTQTPRYLIKTRGQQVTLSCSPISGHRSVSWYQQTPGQGLQFLFEYFSETQRNKGNFPGRFSGRQFSNSRSEMNVSTLELGDSALYLCASSEAGRNEQFFGPGTRLTVL.

The CDR3 DNA is TGTGCCAGCAGTCGTGCCGGGACAGGAGGCCAGCCCCAGCATTTT. This codes for CASSRAGTGGQPQHF. The chain combines TRBV5-6 with TRBJ1-5, with 8 positions matching TRBD1. The CDR3 loop spans 15 amino acids. The germline CDR1 and CDR2 sequences are SGHDT and YYEEEE. Trimming took 5 bases from V and 7 from J; bases not matched to a gene: 11.

The V gene is TRBV9, the J gene TRBJ2-3; D call uncertain. Germline V gives CDR1 SGDLS, CDR2 YYNGEE. The CDR3 is 13 residues long. V lost 0 bases to trimming and J lost 6 bases, with 8 bases between them. The CDR3 bases are TGTGCCAGCAGCGTAGGCCGGGTCGATACGCAGTATTTT. It specifies CASSVGRVDTQYF. Full variable domain (rest looked up from reference TRBV9 and TRBJ2-3): DSGVTQTPKHLITATGQRVTLRCSPRSGDLSVYWYQQSLDQGLQFLIQYYNGEERAKGNILERFSAQQFPDLHSELNLSSLELGDSALYFCASSVGRVDTQYFGPGTRLTVL.